A single sample gave rise to the 28 T cell receptor beta chains below, sequenced in a study of blood T cell repertoires in COVID-19. Profiled with immunoSEQ multiplex PCR; TCRdb holds only in-frame clones, not every one. This table has about 320,000 clones, 65% to 90% appearing once. Specimen: peripheral blood. Receptor source: a human donor in a cohort sampled during active COVID-19.

The chain employs TRBV29-1 and TRBJ2-7, with D maybe TRBD2 (5 bases). Germline V CDR1 and CDR2: SQVTM, ANQGSEA. CDR3 length: 13 amino acids. V lost 4 bases, J lost 4 bases, and 14 bases lay in between. CDR3 sequence (DNA): TGCAGCGTTGTTTCCGCGTCGGGATACGAGCAGTACTTC. Amino acids: CSVVSASGYEQYF.

The table lists this clone with a count of one. The V and J genes are TRBV5-4 and TRBJ1-1; weak D call: TRBD1 (6 bases). From germline, CDR1 is SGHNT and CDR2 YYREEE (reference sequence). The CDR3 is 16 amino acids. V shed 1 base and J shed 6 bases, with 19 bases lying between them. CDR3 loop: CASSLSRGVGAAEAFF. CDR3 bases: TGTGCCAGCAGCTTGTCCAGGGGCGTTGGGGCCGCTGAAGCTTTCTTT.

The chain couples TRBV2 to TRBJ1-1, with TRBD1 identical over 7 bases. The ends lost 10 bases at V and 4 bases at J; junction bases unmatched: 12. From germline, CDR1 is SNHLY and CDR2 FYNNEI. CDR3 size: 14 residues. The CDR3 region is CATLPGQQFTEAFF. CDR3 bases: TGTGCCACCCTGCCGGGACAGCAATTCACTGAAGCTTTCTTT. Supplemented by reference TRBV2 and TRBJ1-1, the full variable domain reads EPEVTQTPSHQVTQMGQEVILRCVPISNHLYFYWYRQILGQKVEFLVSFYNNEISEKSEIFDDQFSVERPDGSNFTLKIRSTKLEDSAMYFCATLPGQQFTEAFFGQGTRLTVV.

This chain joins TRBV19 and TRBJ2-4; 9 bases line up with TRBD1. Germline CDR1 LNHDA, CDR2 SQIVND (reference sequence). The CDR3 runs 15 residues. The V segment lost 10 bases and the J segment 0 bases; nucleotides outside the gene matches: 7. In DNA form, the CDR3 reads TGTGCCACCCCCGGGACAGGGCGAGCCAAAAACATTCAGTACTTC. Translation gives CATPGTGRAKNIQYF.

This chain connects TRBV5-5 to TRBJ2-5; possible D gene TRBD2, 5 bases. CDR3 size: 14 residues. The germline CDR1 and CDR2 sequences are SGHKS and YYEKEE (reference sequence). The germline V and J ends were trimmed by 0 bases and 4 bases, with 10 bases remaining between them. The CDR3 reads CASSLEWRTETQYF. For the CDR3, the DNA is TGTGCCAGCAGCTTGGAGTGGAGGACAGAGACCCAGTACTTC. Supplemented by reference TRBV5-5 and TRBJ2-5, the full variable domain reads DAGVTQSPTHLIKTRGQQVTLRCSPISGHKSVSWYQQVLGQGPQFIFQYYEKEERGRGNFPDRFSARQFPNYSSELNVNALLLGDSALYLCASSLEWRTETQYFGPGTRLLVL.

The chain has TRBV6-1 and TRBJ1-1; possibly TRBD1 for D (6 bases). The V end was cut by 2 bases, the J end by 0 bases, with 13 bases between. The CDR3 has 16 amino acids. The germline gives CDR1 MNHNS, CDR2 SASEGT. CDR3 loop: CASSEQGHRMNTEAFF. The CDR3 region has the DNA TGTGCCAGCAGTGAACAGGGACACCGTATGAACACTGAAGCTTTCTTT.

This clone was picked up one time. The CDR3 nucleotides are TGTGCCAGCCGGGAGTCTGGGGCCAACGTCCTGACTTTC. This codes for CASRESGANVLTF. V gene TRBV19 combines with J gene TRBJ2-6; a possible D gene is TRBD2 (6 bases). Trimming stripped 9 bases from V and 1 base from J, with 7 bases between. The CDR3 is 13 residues long. In germline, CDR1 is LNHDA, CDR2 SQIVND (reference sequence).

The J gene is TRBJ2-1, the V gene TRBV6-2 or TRBV6-3, with TRBD2 matching over 11 bases. Germline-derived CDR1 and CDR2 are MNHEY and SVGEGT. The V gene end was trimmed by 4 bases and the J gene end by 7 bases; junction bases not matched to a gene: 9. The CDR3 has 16 amino acids. The CDR3 sequence: CASSLRLAGSGNEQFF. The DNA for the CDR3 is TGTGCCAGCAGTTTGCGACTAGCGGGGTCTGGAAATGAGCAGTTCTTC.

The J gene is TRBJ1-1, the V gene TRBV7-9; tentative D call: TRBD1 (5 bases). V lost 2 bases and J lost 11, with 18 bases in between. Germline V gives CDR1 SEHNR, CDR2 FQNEAQ (reference sequence). The CDR3 covers 14 residues. Written as DNA, the CDR3 is TGTGCCAGCAGCTTATCCGAACAGGCCGAACGGGCTTTCTTT. This gives the protein CASSLSEQAERAFF.

The J gene is TRBJ2-4, the V gene TRBV5-1; no firm D call. Germline loops: CDR1 SGHRS, CDR2 YFSETQ. The CDR3 length is 12 residues. Trimming shortened V by 7 bases and J by 9 bases, and 14 bases separated the two germline ends. CDR3 sequence reads: CASEDLRGIQYF. The DNA of the CDR3 is TGCGCCAGCGAAGATTTGAGAGGCATTCAGTACTTC. Combining the CDR3 with reference TRBV5-1 and TRBJ2-4 gives the whole variable domain KAGVTQTPRYLIKTRGQQVTLSCSPISGHRSVSWYQQTPGQGLQFLFEYFSETQRNKGNFPGRFSGRQFSNSRSEMNVSTLELGDSALYLCASEDLRGIQYFGAGTRLSVL.

The rearrangement joins TRBV5-1 to TRBJ2-7, with a weak D call TRBD1 (6 bases). The V and J ends lost 1 base and 7 bases respectively, with 18 bases between them. CDR1 is SGHRS, CDR2 YFSETQ, per germline. The CDR3 sequence is 15 residues long. In DNA form, the CDR3 reads TGCGCCAGCAGCTTGCGGGTTGGACCCAGGGGAGAGCAGTACTTC. As protein: CASSLRVGPRGEQYF.

In DNA form, the CDR3 reads TGTGCCAGCAGCTTAGAGGGACCGGGAGCCAGCTCTGGAAACACCATATATTTT. Translated: CASSLEGPGASSGNTIYF. The chain carries TRBV7-6 and TRBJ1-3; D might be TRBD1 (5 bases). The V end lost 1 base, the J end lost 0 bases, and 16 bases lay between the germline ends. The CDR3 has 18 residues. Germline V CDR1 and CDR2: SGHVS, FNYEAQ.

The chain employs TRBV4-1 and TRBJ2-1; D perhaps matches TRBD2 (6 bases). The CDR3 is 17 residues long. Germline lookup yields CDR1 MGHRA and CDR2 YSYEKL. Trimming removed 2 bases at V and 8 bases at J, with 22 bases between. CDR3 region: CASSQNNPGPGVDEQFF. The CDR3 region has the DNA TGCGCCAGCAGCCAAAATAACCCGGGGCCGGGGGTCGATGAGCAGTTCTTC.

This chain connects TRBV11-3 to TRBJ2-2, with 7 bases aligning to TRBD1. The CDR3 contains 13 residues. Germline CDR1 SGHNT, CDR2 YENEEA. V dropped 5 bases and J dropped 9; count of bases not matched to a gene: 6. CDR3 bases: TGTGCCAGCAGCCCGGACAGGTTGTGGGAGCTGTTTTTT. Residues: CASSPDRLWELFF.

This chain connects TRBV5-1 to TRBJ2-5; 7 positions agree with TRBD1. The J segment lost 5 bases and the V segment lost 3 bases, leaving 7 bases of the junction unmatched. The CDR3 totals 14 residues. Looked up from germline, CDR1 is SGHRS and CDR2 is YFSETQ. The CDR3 region has the DNA TGCGCCAGCAGCTATAACAGGGGTTATGAGACCCAGTACTTC. Translation gives CASSYNRGYETQYF.

This sequence joins TRBV24-1 and TRBJ1-2, with 7 bases that match TRBD1. CDR3 size: 14 residues. V dropped 3 bases and J dropped 7; count of bases not matched to a gene: 7. From germline, CDR1 is KGHDR and CDR2 SFDVKD. For the CDR3, the DNA is TGTGCCACCAGTGATACTACAGGGGTGGGTGGCTACACCTTC. Translating gives CATSDTTGVGGYTF.

This clone has just one count. The same CDR3 can be traced to other DNA sequences in this sample. This chain connects TRBV19 to TRBJ1-2, with TRBD1 identical over 7 bases. V gave up 4 bases and J gave up 4 bases; unmatched junction bases: 3. From germline, CDR1 is LNHDA and CDR2 SQIVND (reference sequence). CDR3 length equals 13 residues. CDR3 DNA: TGTGCCAGTAGTACGACAGGGATCTATGGCTACACCTTC. This sequence encodes CASSTTGIYGYTF. The whole variable domain, filled in from reference TRBV19 and TRBJ1-2, reads DGGITQSPKYLFRKEGQNVTLSCEQNLNHDAMYWYRQDPGQGLRLIYYSQIVNDFQKGDIAEGYSVSREKKESFPLTVTSAQKNPTAFYLCASSTTGIYGYTFGSGTRLTVV.

This chain links TRBV7-9 with TRBJ1-2; 8 nucleotides align to TRBD1. CDR3 length: 16 amino acids. V lost 5 bases, J lost 2 bases, and 10 bases stayed unmatched. The germline CDR1 and CDR2 sequences are SEHNR and FQNEAQ (reference sequence). The CDR3 reads CASSRGTGVSNYGYTF. CDR3 DNA: TGTGCCAGCAGCCGAGGGACAGGCGTTTCCAACTATGGCTACACCTTC.

The rearrangement uses TRBV2 and TRBJ1-5; a weak D match, TRBD1 (5 bases). The V end was cut by 6 bases, the J end by 7 bases, with 10 bases between. Germline loops: CDR1 SNHLY, CDR2 FYNNEI. This CDR3 comprises 12 residues. In nucleotides, the CDR3 is TGTGCCAGCAGCGAACAGGTCCAGCCCCAGCATTTT. Protein product: CASSEQVQPQHF.

The V call is TRBV2, the J call TRBJ1-2; tentative D call: TRBD1 (5 bases). The germline gives CDR1 SNHLY, CDR2 FYNNEI. V lost 11 bases, J lost 8 bases, and 15 bases lay in between. This CDR3 region has 11 residues. The CDR3 sequence is CAVAGSRGYTF. The CDR3 DNA reads TGTGCCGTCGCAGGGTCTAGGGGCTACACCTTC.

V and J are TRBV24-1 and TRBJ2-2; 13 bases line up with TRBD2. Germline V gene data show CDR1 as KGHDR and CDR2 as SFDVKD. Unmatched junction bases numbered 0, after V lost 3 bases and J lost 3 bases. The CDR3 is 16 amino acids. CDR3 bases: TGTGCCACCAGTGATGGACTAGCGGGGGACACCGGGGAGCTGTTTTTT. This codes for CATSDGLAGDTGELFF.

The chain uses TRBV7-9 and TRBJ1-1; D unresolved. This CDR3 has 14 residues. Deletions cut 5 bases from V and 4 bases from J, with 14 bases between. Germline V gene data show CDR1 as SEHNR and CDR2 as FQNEAQ (reference sequence). CDR3 nucleotides: TGTGCCAGCAGCCCCACCCAGGTTACCACTGAAGCTTTCTTT. Its translation is CASSPTQVTTEAFF.

The V call is TRBV5-1, the J call TRBJ2-7; D may be TRBD2 (6 bases). CDR3 size: 14 residues. The germline gives CDR1 SGHRS, CDR2 YFSETQ. V shed 0 bases and J shed 5 bases, with 12 bases lying between them. In nucleotides, the CDR3 is TGCGCCAGCAGCTTGGCTGGAGGGCGCAACGAGCAGTACTTC. It is translated as CASSLAGGRNEQYF.

The CDR3 nucleotides read TGTGCCAGCAATAATAGATTTAACTATGGCTACACCTTC. This sequence encodes CASNNRFNYGYTF. This chain joins TRBV2 and TRBJ1-2; D is unclear. The germline V and J ends were trimmed by 7 bases and 1 base, with 10 bases remaining between them. The CDR3 extends over 13 amino acids. From germline, CDR1 is SNHLY and CDR2 FYNNEI.

V gene TRBV24-1 combines with J gene TRBJ2-1, with TRBD1 identical over 10 bases. The J segment lost 7 bases and the V segment lost 4 bases, leaving 9 bases of the junction unmatched. CDR3 length: 16 residues. The germline gives CDR1 KGHDR, CDR2 SFDVKD. This chain's CDR3 is CATSDPRTGGVNEQFF. The CDR3, as DNA: TGTGCCACCAGTGACCCCAGGACAGGGGGTGTGAATGAGCAGTTCTTC.

The rearrangement uses TRBV10-2 and TRBJ2-5, with 12 nucleotides matching TRBD2. The germline CDR1 and CDR2 sequences are WSHSY and SAAADI. With V trimmed by 7 bases and J by 2 bases, 2 bases remained unmatched. The CDR3 extends over 14 amino acids. CDR3 DNA sequence: TGCGCCAGCACCGGGACTAGCGGGCAAGAGACCCAGTACTTC. This codes for CASTGTSGQETQYF.

This chain links TRBV4-1 with TRBJ2-3; D is unclear. The CDR3 spans 17 residues. The V and J ends lost 3 bases and 1 base respectively, with 17 bases between them. Germline loops: CDR1 MGHRA, CDR2 YSYEKL. CDR3 residues: CASSHSPTSTGTDTQYF. CDR3 nucleotides: TGCGCCAGCAGCCATTCGCCTACTTCCACCGGCACAGATACGCAGTATTTT.

This clone showed up just once. The chain employs TRBV5-1 and TRBJ1-2, with 7 bases identical to TRBD1. Per the germline V gene, CDR1 is SGHRS and CDR2 is YFSETQ. The CDR3 has 14 amino acids. Trimming took 4 bases from V and 8 from J; bases not matched to a gene: 11. The CDR3: CASSLGTDKRGYTF. The CDR3 DNA reads as TGCGCCAGCAGCCTGGGGACAGACAAAAGGGGCTACACCTTC.